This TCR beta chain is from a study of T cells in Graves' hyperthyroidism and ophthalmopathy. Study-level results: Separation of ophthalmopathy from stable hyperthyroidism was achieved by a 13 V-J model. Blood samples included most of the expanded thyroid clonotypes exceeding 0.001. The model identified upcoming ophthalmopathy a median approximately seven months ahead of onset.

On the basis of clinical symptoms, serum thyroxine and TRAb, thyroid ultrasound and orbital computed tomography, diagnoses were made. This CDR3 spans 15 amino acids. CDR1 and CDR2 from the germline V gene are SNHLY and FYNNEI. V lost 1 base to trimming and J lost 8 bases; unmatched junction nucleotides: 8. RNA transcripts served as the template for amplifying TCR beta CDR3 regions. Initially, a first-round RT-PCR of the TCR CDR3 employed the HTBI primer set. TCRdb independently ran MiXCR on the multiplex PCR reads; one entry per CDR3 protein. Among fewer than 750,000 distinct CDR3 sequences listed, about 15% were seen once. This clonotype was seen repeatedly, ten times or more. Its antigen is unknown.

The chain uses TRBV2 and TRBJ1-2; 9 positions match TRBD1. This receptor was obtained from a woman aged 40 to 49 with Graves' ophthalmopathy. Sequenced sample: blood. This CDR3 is CASSEEGTGQEGYTF. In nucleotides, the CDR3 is TGTGCCAGCAGTGAAGAGGGGACAGGGCAGGAGGGCTACACCTTC.